Sequencing of this TCR beta chain was carried out in a study of molecular identifiers for immune sequencing clone quantification. Broader study findings: Among one million naive cells, spiked Jurkat TCR RNA from a single cell was reportedly detectable.

Germline V gene lookup returns CDR1 SGHRS and CDR2 YFSETQ. V lost 4 bases to trimming and J lost 2 bases, with 12 bases between them. This CDR3 is 15 amino acids long. Sorted cell numbers of about 17,000 to 1,100,000, with 10%, 30% or 50% RNA, served as input for naive CD8 libraries. TCRdb re-analysed the PCR reads in MiXCR, keeping a single row per CDR3 protein. This sample has more than 250,000 distinct CDR3 sequences; about 22% occur once, and the top ten carry 0.75% to 0.85%. About this clonotype itself: The antigen remains unidentified. Since a much larger clone is just one base distant, this may be a read error.

The receptor was derived from a human donor in good health. Some libraries in this study had Jurkat cell RNA spiked in. Sequencing was performed on naive CD8+ T cells from blood, with Jurkat cell RNA spiked in. Documented subset: FACS-sorted CD8+CD4-CCR7+CD45RA+ naive T cells. V and J are TRBV5-1 and TRBJ1-4; D is possibly TRBD1 (5 bases). The CDR3 DNA reads TGCGCCAGCAGCCCAGGGACGGAGACTAATGAAAAACTGTTTTTT. Its translation: CASSPGTETNEKLFF.